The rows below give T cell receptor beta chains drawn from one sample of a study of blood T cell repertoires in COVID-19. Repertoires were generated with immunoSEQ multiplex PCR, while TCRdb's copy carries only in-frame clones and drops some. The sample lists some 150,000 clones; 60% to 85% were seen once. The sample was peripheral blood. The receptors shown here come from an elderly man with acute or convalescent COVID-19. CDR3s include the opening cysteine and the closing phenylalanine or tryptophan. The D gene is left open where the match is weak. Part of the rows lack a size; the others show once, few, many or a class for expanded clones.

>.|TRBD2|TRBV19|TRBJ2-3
TGTGCCAGTAGTACGGGACTAGTAAGTAACACGCAGTATTTT
CASSTGLVSNTQYF
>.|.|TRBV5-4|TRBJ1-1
TGTGCCAGCAGCTTGAATCAGAACACTGAAGCTTTCTTT
CASSLNQNTEAFF
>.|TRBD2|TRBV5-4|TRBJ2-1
TGTGCCAGCAGCCTGACGGGCGGGAGCTCCTACAATGAGCAGTTCTTC
CASSLTGGSSYNEQFF
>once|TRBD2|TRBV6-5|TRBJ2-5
TGTGCCAGCAGTTCGACTAGCGGGGGGGGCCAAGAGACCCAGTACTTC
CASSSTSGGGQETQYF
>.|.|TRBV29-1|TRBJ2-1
TGCAGCGTAGGTCCAAACGCCGGGAATGAGCAGTTCTTC
CSVGPNAGNEQFF
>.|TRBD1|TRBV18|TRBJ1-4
TGTGCCAGCTCCCCGCGGACAGGGAATGAAAAACTGTTTTTT
CASSPRTGNEKLFF
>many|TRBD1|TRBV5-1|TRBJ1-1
TGCGCCAGCAGCTTCACAGGGGCCACTGAAGCTTTCTTT
CASSFTGATEAFF
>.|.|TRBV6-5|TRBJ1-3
TGTGCCAGCACGAGCTCTGGAAACACCATATATTTT
CASTSSGNTIYF
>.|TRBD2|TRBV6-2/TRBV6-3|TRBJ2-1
TGTGCCAGCAGTTATGGTATAGCGGGATCATCCTACAATGAGCAGTTCTTC
CASSYGIAGSSYNEQFF
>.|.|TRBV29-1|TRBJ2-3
TGCAGCGTTGTCTCGCGGGGTAGCACAGATACGCAGTATTTT
CSVVSRGSTDTQYF
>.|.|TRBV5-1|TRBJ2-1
TGCGCCAGCAGCTTGGTGACCACGGGTGAGCAGTTCTTC
CASSLVTTGEQFF
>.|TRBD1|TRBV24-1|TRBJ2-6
TGTGCCACCAGAGAGAGCCGGAGGACAGGGTTCCCTGGGGCCAACGTCCTGACTTTC
CATRESRRTGFPGANVLTF
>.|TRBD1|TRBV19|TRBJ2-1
TGTGCCAGTAGTATTTTGGGACAGGTCAACAATGAGCAGTTCTTC
CASSILGQVNNEQFF
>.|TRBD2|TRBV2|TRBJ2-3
TGTGCCAGCAGAGGACTAGCGGGGACTGATACGCAGTATTTT
CASRGLAGTDTQYF
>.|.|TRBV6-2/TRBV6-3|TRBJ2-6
TGTGCCAGCAGTCCACAGGGCTCTGGGGCCAACGTCCTGACTTTC
CASSPQGSGANVLTF
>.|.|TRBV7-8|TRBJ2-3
TGTGCCAGCAGCTTAAGGGGGGGGGTCACAGATACGCAGTATTTT
CASSLRGGVTDTQYF
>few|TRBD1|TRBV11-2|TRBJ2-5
TGTGCCAGCAGCCCAAGACAGGGGGGTAGGGAGACCCAGTACTTC
CASSPRQGGRETQYF
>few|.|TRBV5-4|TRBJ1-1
TGTGCCAGCAGCGCGGGACTCCCGAACACTGAAGCTTTCTTT
CASSAGLPNTEAFF
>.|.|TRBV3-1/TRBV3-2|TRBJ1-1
TGTGCCAGCAGCCAAGTCGGAGGGTTCACTGAAGCTTTCTTT
CASSQVGGFTEAFF
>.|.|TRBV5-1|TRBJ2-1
TGCGCCAGCAGCTCTGAGAGTAGCTCCTACAATGAGCAGTTCTTC
CASSSESSSYNEQFF
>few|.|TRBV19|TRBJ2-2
TGTGCCAGTAGTCAGGCCGGGGAGCTGTTTTTT
CASSQAGELFF
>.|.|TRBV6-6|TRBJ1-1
TGTGCCAGCAGTTACCACAGGGAGGGGGCTGAAGCTTTCTTT
CASSYHREGAEAFF
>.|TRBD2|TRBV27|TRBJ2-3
TGTGCCAGCAGTTTATGGGGACTAGCGGGGTTTAGCACAGATACGCAGTATTTT
CASSLWGLAGFSTDTQYF
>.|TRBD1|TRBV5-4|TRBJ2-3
TGTGCCAGCAGCTTCCGTGGACAGGGGACAGATACGCAGTATTTT
CASSFRGQGTDTQYF
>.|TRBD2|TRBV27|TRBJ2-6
TGTGCCAGCAGTTTTAGCGGGGCCGGGGCCAACGTCCTGACTTTC
CASSFSGAGANVLTF
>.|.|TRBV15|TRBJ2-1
TGTGCCACCGGGGCAGCTGGCTCCTACAATGAGCAGTTCTTC
CATGAAGSYNEQFF
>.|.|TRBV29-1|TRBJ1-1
TGCAGCGCCCCGGTCGCTATAGCCACTGAAGCTTTCTTT
CSAPVAIATEAFF
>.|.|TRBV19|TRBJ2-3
TGTGCCAGTAGCCAGCAAAACCTAGGGGCAGATACGCAGTATTTT
CASSQQNLGADTQYF
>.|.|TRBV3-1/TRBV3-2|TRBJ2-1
TGTGCCAGCAGCCAAGGTTCAGAAAGGCAGTTCTTC
CASSQGSERQFF
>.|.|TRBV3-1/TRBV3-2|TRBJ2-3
TGTGCCAGCAGCCAAGGGGGGCGGGGGACAGATACGCAGTATTTT
CASSQGGRGTDTQYF
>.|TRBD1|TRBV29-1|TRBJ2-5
TGCAGCGTGGGACAGTTGCAAGAGACCCAGTACTTC
CSVGQLQETQYF
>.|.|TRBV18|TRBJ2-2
TGTGCCAGCTCACCACCGGGGGGAAGGACCGGGGAGCTGTTTTTT
CASSPPGGRTGELFF
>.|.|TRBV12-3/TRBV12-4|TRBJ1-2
TGTGCCACGGGAGGGTCGGGCTATGGCTACACCTTC
CATGGSGYGYTF
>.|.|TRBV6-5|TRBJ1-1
TGTGCCACCGGGACCCCGGGGGGCACTGAAGCTTTCTTT
CATGTPGGTEAFF
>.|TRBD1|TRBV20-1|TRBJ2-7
TGCAGTGCTAGTGGGACAGGGGTGCGCGGCGAGCAGTACTTC
CSASGTGVRGEQYF
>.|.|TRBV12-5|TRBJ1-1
TGTGCTAGTGGTTTGGGTAGGAACACTGAAGCTTTCTTT
CASGLGRNTEAFF
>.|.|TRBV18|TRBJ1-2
TGTGCCAGCTCACCATACAGGGCCCAAGGGGATGGCTACACCTTC
CASSPYRAQGDGYTF
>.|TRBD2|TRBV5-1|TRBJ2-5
TGCGCCAGCAGCTTGGAGGGACTAGCAGGGAAGAGTGGCCAGTACTTC
CASSLEGLAGKSGQYF
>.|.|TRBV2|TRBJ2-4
TGTGCCAGCAGTGAAAGGCAGGCTCTAAACATTCAGTACTTC
CASSERQALNIQYF
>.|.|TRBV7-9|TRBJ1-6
TGTGCCAGCAGCTCTCGACAGCCAATAAATTCACCCCTCCACTTT
CASSSRQPINSPLHF
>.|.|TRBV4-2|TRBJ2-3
TGTGCCAGCAGCCCCCAGTCACGGGGCACAGATACGCAGTATTTT
CASSPQSRGTDTQYF
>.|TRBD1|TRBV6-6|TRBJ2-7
TGTGCCAGCAGAGGACAGGGGGAAACGGGGGAGCAGTACTTC
CASRGQGETGEQYF
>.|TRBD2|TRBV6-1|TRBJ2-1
TGTGCCAGCAGCGAACGGGTAGCGGGGGGGCTAGATGAGCAGTTCTTC
CASSERVAGGLDEQFF
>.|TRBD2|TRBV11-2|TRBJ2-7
TGTGCCAGCAGCTTAATCGCGGGGGGCTGGGGCGAGCAGTACTTC
CASSLIAGGWGEQYF
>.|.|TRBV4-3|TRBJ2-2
TGCGCCAGCAGCCAAGGGAACAGGGCCACCGGGGAGCTGTTTTTT
CASSQGNRATGELFF
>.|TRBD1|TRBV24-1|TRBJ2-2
TGTGCCACCAGGGGCACAGGGGAAGGGGCCGGGGAGCTGTTTTTT
CATRGTGEGAGELFF
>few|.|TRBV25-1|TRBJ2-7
TGTGCCAGCATCACATTATCCTACGAGCAGTACTTC
CASITLSYEQYF
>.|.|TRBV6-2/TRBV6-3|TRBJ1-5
TGTGCCAGCAGTTCTTACCAAGGGACACCCCGCAATCAGCCCCAGCATTTT
CASSSYQGTPRNQPQHF